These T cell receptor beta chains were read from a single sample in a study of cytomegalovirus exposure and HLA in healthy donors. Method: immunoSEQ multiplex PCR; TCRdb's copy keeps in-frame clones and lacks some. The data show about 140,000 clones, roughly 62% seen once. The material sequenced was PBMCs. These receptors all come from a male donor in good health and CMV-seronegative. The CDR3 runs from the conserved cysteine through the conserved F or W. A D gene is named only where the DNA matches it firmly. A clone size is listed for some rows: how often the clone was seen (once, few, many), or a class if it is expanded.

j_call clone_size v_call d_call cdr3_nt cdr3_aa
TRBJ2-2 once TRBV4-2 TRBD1 TGTGCCAGCAGCCAAAGCTCCGGGACAGGGGGCGACGGGGAGCTGTTTTTT CASSQSSGTGGDGELFF
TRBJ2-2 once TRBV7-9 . TGTGCCAGCAAGGGGGGGCAGGCAACGAACACCGGGGAGCTGTTTTTT CASKGGQATNTGELFF
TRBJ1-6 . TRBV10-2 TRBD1 TGCGCCAGCATAGAGGGGGCGGACTCACCCCTCCACTTT CASIEGADSPLHF
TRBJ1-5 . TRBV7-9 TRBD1 TGTGCCAGCAGCCCAACCTCCGGGACAGTTAGCAATCAGCCCCAGCATTTT CASSPTSGTVSNQPQHF
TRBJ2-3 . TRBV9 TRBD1 TGTGCCAGCAGCCCCTGGACAGGGCCGCCCACAGATACGCAGTATTTT CASSPWTGPPTDTQYF
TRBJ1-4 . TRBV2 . TGTGCCAGCAGAACCAGGGGCTTGAATGAAAAACTGTTTTTT CASRTRGLNEKLFF
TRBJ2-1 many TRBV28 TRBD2 TGTGCCTCCGAGGTAGCGGGGGGGTTGAGGGATTACAATGAGCAGTTCTTC CASEVAGGLRDYNEQFF
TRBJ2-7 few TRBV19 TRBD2 TGTGCCAGTAGAGGGACTAGCGGTAGCTCCTACGAGCAGTACTTC CASRGTSGSSYEQYF
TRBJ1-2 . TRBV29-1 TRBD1 TGCAGCGTTCCGCCCACAGGGGATCACTATGGCTACACCTTC CSVPPTGDHYGYTF
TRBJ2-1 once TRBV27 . TGTGCCAGCAGTTTATTATTGTCGGGGTACAATGAGCAGTTCTTC CASSLLLSGYNEQFF
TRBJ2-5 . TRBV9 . TGTGCCAGCAGCGTAACCCCCGACAGACAAGAGACCCAGTACTTC CASSVTPDRQETQYF
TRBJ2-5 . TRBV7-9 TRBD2 TGTGCCAGCAGCTTAGGGGGGAGCGGGGCGGGGAAGCAGTACTTC CASSLGGSGAGKQYF
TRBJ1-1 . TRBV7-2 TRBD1 TGTGCCAGCAGTCGGAAAGGGGGCGCGGGGACTGAAGCTTTCTTT CASSRKGGAGTEAFF